This entry lists 13 T cell receptor beta chains sequenced from one sample in a study of cytomegalovirus exposure and HLA in healthy donors. Use of 60 Vbeta and 13 Jbeta primers characterized the PCR. Here immunoSEQ multiplex PCR was the method, and the copy in TCRdb shows in-frame clones only, minus some. This table has around 140,000 clones, 88% appearing once. The specimen sequenced was PBMCs. These TCRs come from a woman in her thirties or forties in good health and CMV-seronegative.

The V gene is TRBV4-1, the J gene TRBJ2-1, with TRBD1 identical over 11 bases. Germline lookup yields CDR1 MGHRA and CDR2 YSYEKL. Trimming took 4 bases from V and 7 from J; bases not matched to a gene: 9. The CDR3 totals 16 residues. CDR3 residues: CASSPRGQGEVNEQFF. The CDR3 bases are TGCGCCAGCAGCCCCCGGGGACAGGGGGAGGTGAATGAGCAGTTCTTC.

The rearrangement uses TRBV28 and TRBJ2-7, with 8 bases aligning to TRBD1. Germline CDR1 and CDR2: MDHEN and SYDVKM. Germline trimming cut 11 bases from V and 4 bases from J; bases unmatched to any gene: 7. There are 12 residues in the CDR3. CDR3: CASRTGPYEQYF. CDR3 in DNA: TGTGCCTCCCGGACAGGGCCATACGAGCAGTACTTC.

The chain carries TRBV7-9 and TRBJ1-2; D remains unclear. Trimming removed 4 bases from V and 3 bases from J, with 9 bases in between. Germline-derived CDR1 and CDR2 are SEHNR and FQNEAQ (reference sequence). There are 13 residues in the CDR3. The CDR3 is CASSSGSYYGYTF. In nucleotides, the CDR3 is TGTGCCAGCAGCTCGGGGTCCTACTATGGCTACACCTTC.

The gene calls are TRBV28 and TRBJ1-1; D gene uncertain. The V and J ends lost 3 bases and 1 base respectively, with 9 bases between them. Germline lookup yields CDR1 MDHEN and CDR2 SYDVKM. This CDR3 contains 14 residues. The CDR3 DNA reads as TGTGCCAGCAGTTTTGGCAGTTGGAACACTGAAGCTTTCTTT. Its protein product is CASSFGSWNTEAFF.

This chain joins TRBV7-2 and TRBJ1-2, with TRBD1 matching over 9 bases. Trimming removed 1 base from V and 4 bases from J; junction bases left unmatched: 7. Germline assignment: CDR1 SGHTA and CDR2 FQGNSA. The CDR3 runs 16 residues. The CDR3: CASSLGAGTGIYGYTF. Written as DNA, the CDR3 is TGTGCCAGCAGCTTAGGGGCTGGGACAGGGATCTATGGCTACACCTTC. The entire variable domain, with the rest obtained from reference TRBV7-2 and TRBJ1-2, is as follows: GAGVSQSPSNKVTEKGKDVELRCDPISGHTALYWYRQSLGQGLEFLIYFQGNSAPDKSGLPSDRFSAERTGGSVSTLTIQRTQQEDSAVYLCASSLGAGTGIYGYTFGSGTRLTVV.

A few counts support this clone. The genes are TRBV5-4 and TRBJ2-5; 8 nucleotides match TRBD2. With 5 bases clipped from V and 1 base from J, the junction kept 10 bases outside the gene matches. The CDR3 is made up of 16 amino acids. Germline lookup yields CDR1 SGHNT and CDR2 YYREEE (reference sequence). The DNA of the CDR3 is TGTGCCAGCAGTCCCGGGATAGCGGGGTCCCAAGAGACCCAGTACTTC. It yields the protein CASSPGIAGSQETQYF.

The V call is TRBV30, the J call TRBJ2-1; 9 bases fit TRBD2. The V and J ends lost 2 bases and 14 bases, in that order; junction bases with no gene match: 10. The CDR3 spans 13 residues. Germline loops: CDR1 GTSNPN, CDR2 SVGIG (reference sequence). This CDR3 reads CAWSPLAGGPEFF. The DNA for the CDR3 is TGTGCCTGGAGTCCCCTCGCGGGAGGGCCGGAGTTCTTC.

The gene calls are TRBV10-2 and TRBJ1-5, with a weak D call TRBD1 (5 bases). The CDR3 runs 15 residues. Trimming shortened V by 6 bases and J by 6 bases, and 18 bases separated the two germline ends. Germline CDR1 is WSHSY and CDR2 is SAAADI. The CDR3 here is CASSPKSGRGQPQHF. In DNA form, the CDR3 reads TGCGCCAGCAGCCCTAAGTCGGGGCGGGGTCAGCCCCAGCATTTT.

J is TRBJ2-7 and V is TRBV11-1; maybe TRBD1 (6 bases). Germline assignment: CDR1 SGHAT and CDR2 FQDESV (reference sequence). This CDR3 has 15 residues. V lost 5 bases and J lost 6, with 20 bases in between. This CDR3 is CASSPVTHVGGEQYF. The DNA of the CDR3 is TGTGCCAGCAGCCCCGTCACCCATGTAGGGGGCGAGCAGTACTTC. The full variable domain, completed using reference TRBV11-1 and TRBJ2-7, is EAEVAQSPRYKITEKSQAVAFWCDPISGHATLYWYRQILGQGPELLVQFQDESVVDDSQLPKDRFSAERLKGVDSTLKIQPAELGDSAMYLCASSPVTHVGGEQYFGPGTRLTVT.

This sequence joins TRBV11-2 and TRBJ2-5, with a possible D match to TRBD2 (6 bases). The CDR3 consists of 17 residues. Between the trimmed V and J ends, which lost 3 bases and 4 bases, there was a span of 21 bases. The germline V gene has CDR1 SGHAT and CDR2 FQNNGV. As DNA, the CDR3 is TGTGCCAGCAGCTTGTGGTTAGCGGAAGGGTTACGAGAGACCCAGTACTTC. It specifies CASSLWLAEGLRETQYF.

This chain links TRBV6-6 with TRBJ1-2, with D possibly being TRBD1 (5 bases). The CDR3 spans 13 residues. Trimming took 11 bases from V and 4 from J, leaving 17 bases between them. Germline-derived CDR1 and CDR2 are MNHNY and SVGAGI (reference sequence). CDR3 protein: CAAGGSLLYGYTF. CDR3 in DNA: TGTGCCGCGGGGGGGTCCCTCCTCTATGGCTACACCTTC.

J is TRBJ2-1 and V is TRBV2, with 9 bases matching TRBD2. Germline values: CDR1 SNHLY, CDR2 FYNNEI. The CDR3 runs 15 residues. V dropped 2 bases and J dropped 7; count of bases not matched to a gene: 6. The CDR3 region has the DNA TGTGCCAGCAGTGAATGGTCTAGCGGGAAGAATGAGCAGTTCTTC. It specifies CASSEWSSGKNEQFF.

This chain uses TRBV19 with TRBJ1-1; D is perhaps TRBD1 (6 bases). V was trimmed by 4 bases and J by 7 bases, leaving 16 bases between them. The CDR3 contains 14 residues. In germline, CDR1 is LNHDA, CDR2 SQIVND (reference sequence). The CDR3 loop reads CASSTGGGAGEAFF. The CDR3 DNA sequence: TGTGCCAGTAGTACTGGTGGGGGGGCCGGTGAAGCTTTCTTT.